Reported below is one T cell receptor beta chain. The target antigen is unknown. This record comes from a study of T cells in Graves' hyperthyroidism and ophthalmopathy. Study results and limitations: In validation, the model predicted ophthalmopathy. These predictions came a median about 6 months before onset. Classification by a 13 V-J model distinguished ophthalmopathy from stable hyperthyroidism.

The TCR beta CDR3 regions underwent amplification using RNA transcripts as the source. The HTBI primer set served for first-round RT-PCR of the TCR CDR3. Each CDR3 protein gets one entry after TCRdb re-called the multiplex PCR reads with MiXCR. Among about 610,000 distinct CDR3 sequences listed, 14% to 15% were seen once. J was trimmed by 4 bases and V by 6 bases; bases with no gene match: 8. The germline V gene encodes CDR1 SEHNR and CDR2 FQNEAQ (reference sequence). The CDR3 runs to 14 residues. Each person with ophthalmopathy scored at least 3 on the Clinical Activity Score, reached NOSPECS grade 4 or higher, and had been ill under 3 months. An approximately 9.8 ml volume of fresh peripheral blood provided the PBMCs.

Sequencing input: blood. The TCR was taken from a middle-aged woman with Graves' ophthalmopathy. The chain links TRBV7-9 to TRBJ2-7; TRBD1 matches 8 bases. The CDR3: CASRQAGTGYEQYF. Written as DNA, the CDR3 is TGTGCCAGCAGGCAGGCCGGGACAGGATACGAGCAGTACTTC.